This T cell receptor (beta chain) came from a study of blood T cell repertoires in COVID-19. Study in general: Sources were T cells, B-cell-depleted T cells, or PBMCs; the material itself was cDNA or gDNA.

Under the authors' procedure: The assay estimated nucleated cells by amplifying reference gene primers. Only in-frame clones appear in the TCRdb table, and some are missing; sequencing was by immunoSEQ multiplex PCR. V and J calls and clone size are given by that table; D and trimming were obtained from the DNA. The data hold 35,000 to 40,000 clones, with nearly 90% observed a single time. This CDR3 comprises 15 residues. Germline loops: CDR1 LGHDT, CDR2 YNNKEL (reference sequence). Trimming removed 3 bases at V and 4 bases at J, with 16 bases between. Sequencing was carried out using peripheral blood. The chain combines TRBV3-1 (or the pseudogene TRBV3-2) with TRBJ2-7; tentative D call: TRBD2 (5 bases). This clonotype was sampled from a man aged 55 to 70 with active or convalescent COVID-19. Here the CDR3 reads CASSHRGVTGYEQYF. CDR3 in DNA: TGTGCCAGCAGCCATCGCGGAGTTACGGGGTACGAGCAGTACTTC.